Following are 31 T cell receptor beta chains from one sample sequenced in a study of STAT5B mutations in CD4+ large granular lymphocyte leukemia. Assay used: immunoSEQ multiplex PCR; TCRdb lists only in-frame clones, some missing. Counted here are about 23,000 clones, around three quarters occurring once; the ten biggest clones make up roughly 0.43%. The sequenced sample was CD4+ T cells from blood buffy coats. The receptors shown here come from a human donor in good health.

This chain links TRBV5-7 with TRBJ1-2; the D is unclear. TRBV5-7 is reported as an ORF; its role is uncertain. Deletions cut 2 bases from V and 3 bases from J, with 17 bases between. This CDR3 spans 16 amino acids. This CDR3 is CASSFPGLTSYYGYTF. The CDR3 DNA reads as TGTGCCAGCAGCTTTCCAGGCCTAACATCATACTATGGCTACACCTTC.

The chain combines TRBV19 with TRBJ2-6, with 11 bases that match TRBD2. The CDR3 has 17 residues. With 9 bases clipped from V and 0 bases from J, the junction kept 7 bases outside the gene matches. CDR1 LNHDA and CDR2 SQIVND come from the germline V gene (reference sequence). In DNA, the CDR3 is TGTGCCAGCCTAAAGACTAGCGGGGTCTCTGGGGCCAACGTCCTGACTTTC. Its translation: CASLKTSGVSGANVLTF.

This chain uses TRBV25-1 with TRBJ1-2, with D hard to call. CDR1 MGHDK and CDR2 SYGVNS come from the germline V gene. Trimming left V 4 bases short and J 4 bases short, with 4 bases between. The CDR3 is made up of 11 amino acids. Here the CDR3 reads CASSGSYGYTF. CDR3 nucleotides: TGTGCCAGCAGTGGCAGCTATGGCTACACCTTC.

The chain has TRBV30 and TRBJ2-7; D is perhaps TRBD1 (7 bases). Germline V gene sequence: CDR1 GTSNPN, CDR2 SVGIG (reference sequence). Trimming took off 5 bases at V and 7 bases at J, with 12 bases between the two ends. This CDR3 region has 11 residues. CDR3 sequence (DNA): TGTGCCTGGGACAGGGCGGGAGAGCAGTACTTC. It encodes CAWDRAGEQYF.

The J gene is TRBJ2-7, the V gene TRBV11-2; 7 bases line up with TRBD1. The germline gives CDR1 SGHAT, CDR2 FQNNGV. V dropped 1 base and J dropped 1; count of bases not matched to a gene: 1. The CDR3 has 14 residues. CDR3 in amino acids: CASSLGTGSYEQYF. For the CDR3, the DNA is TGTGCCAGCAGCTTAGGGACAGGATCCTACGAGCAGTACTTC.

The rearrangement links TRBV4-1 to TRBJ2-5, with D possibly being TRBD2 (6 bases). V was clipped by 0 bases and J by 6 bases, with 23 bases between them. From germline, CDR1 is MGHRA and CDR2 YSYEKL. The CDR3 extends over 18 amino acids. CDR3 sequence (DNA): TGCGCCAGCAGCCAAGAAGATATTTATCTAGGAGGGTTGAAGACCCAGTACTTC. Translated, it gives CASSQEDIYLGGLKTQYF.

V is TRBV5-4 and J is TRBJ2-7, with 14 bases lining up with TRBD2. This CDR3 comprises 15 residues. With V trimmed by 4 bases and J by 7 bases, 7 bases remained unmatched. CDR1 is SGHNT, CDR2 YYREEE, per germline (reference sequence). This CDR3 reads CASSGGTSGRWEQYF. The CDR3 DNA is TGTGCCAGCAGCGGAGGGACTAGCGGGAGATGGGAGCAGTACTTC. Based on the CDR3 plus reference TRBV5-4 and TRBJ2-7, the full variable domain is ETGVTQSPTHLIKTRGQQVTLRCSSQSGHNTVSWYQQALGQGPQFIFQYYREEENGRGNFPPRFSGLQFPNYSSELNVNALELDDSALYLCASSGGTSGRWEQYFGPGTRLTVT.

This clone was counted a single time. The CDR3 nucleotides read TGTGCCAGCAGACTAGCGGGAGTTGGGGAGACCCAGTACTTC. Translated: CASRLAGVGETQYF. This chain joins TRBV6-1 and TRBJ2-5; 11 nucleotides line up with TRBD2. The CDR3 loop spans 14 amino acids. The ends lost 6 bases at V and 5 bases at J; junction bases unmatched: 5. Germline V gene sequence: CDR1 MNHNS, CDR2 SASEGT.

This clone has more than one count but fewer than ten. This rearrangement joins TRBV2 to TRBJ1-1; D is uncertain. The CDR3 totals 13 residues. Trimming removed 4 bases from V and 1 base from J, with 7 bases in between. Germline assignment: CDR1 SNHLY and CDR2 FYNNEI. CDR3 coding DNA: TGTGCCAGCAGTGTATTCCCGAACACTGAAGCTTTCTTT. Its translation: CASSVFPNTEAFF.

The genes are TRBV2 and TRBJ1-2, with D unclear. Germline V CDR1 and CDR2: SNHLY, FYNNEI. V was shortened by 4 bases and J by 5 bases, with 20 bases between the two germline ends. The CDR3 consists of 16 residues. In DNA, the CDR3 is TGTGCCAGCAGTGTCGGATTGAACAGCGATCCTTATGGCTACACCTTC. Translating gives CASSVGLNSDPYGYTF.

This clone was seen more than once but under ten times. The chain links TRBV7-9 to TRBJ1-1; D uncertain. From germline, CDR1 is SEHNR and CDR2 FQNEAQ (reference sequence). The CDR3 contains 13 residues. V gave up 3 bases and J gave up 4 bases, with 9 bases separating them. Here the CDR3 DNA reads TGTGCCAGCAGCTTCCTGGGGATCACTGAAGCTTTCTTT. Its protein product is CASSFLGITEAFF.

This sequence joins TRBV28 and TRBJ2-2, with D possibly TRBD1 on 7 matching bases. The CDR3 contains 14 residues. Looked up from germline, CDR1 is MDHEN and CDR2 is SYDVKM. The germline V and J ends were trimmed by 7 bases and 4 bases, with 13 bases remaining between them. The CDR3 region has the DNA TGTGCCAGCACCGGAGGGGGCGTCACCGGGGAGCTGTTTTTT. Translated: CASTGGGVTGELFF. The full variable domain, rest sourced from reference TRBV28 and TRBJ2-2, is DVKVTQSSRYLVKRTGEKVFLECVQDMDHENMFWYRQDPGLGLRLIYFSYDVKMKEKGDIPEGYSVSREKKERFSLILESASTNQTSMYLCASTGGGVTGELFFGEGSRLTVL.

The chain uses TRBV18 and TRBJ2-3, with TRBD2 as a possible D gene (6 bases). This CDR3 is 15 amino acids long. The germline V and J ends were trimmed by 6 bases and 6 bases, with 19 bases remaining between them. Germline V lookup: CDR1 KGHSH, CDR2 LQKENI. The CDR3 here is CASSPGLQKSDTQYF. The DNA of the CDR3 is TGTGCCAGCTCCCCGGGACTCCAAAAGTCGGATACGCAGTATTTT. The full variable domain, rest sourced from reference TRBV18 and TRBJ2-3, is NAGVMQNPRHLVRRRGQEARLRCSPMKGHSHVYWYRQLPEEGLKFMVYLQKENIIDESGMPKERFSAEFPKEGPSILRIQQVVRGDSAAYFCASSPGLQKSDTQYFGPGTRLTVL.

The CDR3 nucleotides read TGCGCCAGCAGCGGCTCAAGTGAGCAGTTCTTC. This encodes CASSGSSEQFF. The chain links TRBV5-1 to TRBJ2-1; D not certain. V dropped 4 bases and J dropped 9 bases, with 8 bases sitting between them. Germline V gene data show CDR1 as SGHRS and CDR2 as YFSETQ. The CDR3 sequence is 11 residues long.

This chain links TRBV27 with TRBJ2-3; possible D gene TRBD2, 5 bases. CDR3 length: 14 amino acids. Germline V gene lookup returns CDR1 MNHEY and CDR2 SMNVEV (reference sequence). Trimming took 6 bases from V and 2 from J, leaving 12 bases between them. The CDR3 protein is CASRGLLNTDTQYF. In nucleotides, the CDR3 is TGTGCCAGCAGAGGACTCCTCAACACAGATACGCAGTATTTT.

The chain is built from TRBV6-5 and TRBJ1-2; D may be TRBD1 (6 bases). The CDR3 runs 15 residues. Germline lookup yields CDR1 MNHEY and CDR2 SVGAGI. Trimming took off 1 base at V and 6 bases at J, with 15 bases between the two ends. As DNA, the CDR3 is TGTGCCAGCAGTTACTACTTTGGGGGCGGTCATGGCTACACCTTC. Protein product: CASSYYFGGGHGYTF.

This chain joins TRBV11-2 and TRBJ2-2, with no clear D. Germline V lookup: CDR1 SGHAT, CDR2 FQNNGV. The V and J ends lost 3 bases and 3 bases respectively, with 5 bases between them. This CDR3 has 13 residues. The CDR3 loop reads CASSFEYTGELFF. CDR3 nucleotide sequence: TGTGCCAGCAGCTTCGAGTACACCGGGGAGCTGTTTTTT.

For this clone: An end of the junction does not agree with germline; a read error may underlie this. This chain links TRBV7-9 with TRBJ2-5; 11 bases line up with TRBD1. CDR3 length: 15 amino acids. Germline CDR1 is SEHNR and CDR2 is FQNEAQ (reference sequence). CDR3 protein: CVSSSDRGLQETQYF. The CDR3 nucleotides read TGTGTCAGCAGCTCGGACAGGGGGCTTCAAGAGACCCAGTACTTC.

The chain couples TRBV4-2 to TRBJ2-7, with 9 bases identical to TRBD2. The CDR3 is made up of 15 amino acids. The V segment lost 1 base and the J segment 3 bases; nucleotides outside the gene matches: 4. The germline V gene has CDR1 LGHNA and CDR2 YNFKEQ. The CDR3 region is CASSQGLAEFYEQYF. The CDR3 DNA reads as TGTGCCAGCAGCCAAGGACTAGCGGAGTTCTACGAGCAGTACTTC.

The rearrangement links TRBV6-5 to TRBJ2-2, with D unclear. In germline, CDR1 is MNHEY, CDR2 SVGAGI. Between the trimmed V and J ends, which lost 2 bases and 13 bases, there was a span of 14 bases. The CDR3 length is 13 residues. The CDR3 sequence is CASSYQDNRWLFF. DNA of the CDR3: TGTGCCAGCAGTTACCAAGACAATAGGTGGCTGTTTTTT.

V and J are TRBV10-3 and TRBJ1-2; TRBD1 is a possible D gene (6 bases). Per germline, CDR1 ENHRY and CDR2 SYGVKD. There are 17 residues in the CDR3. V lost 3 bases to trimming and J lost 7 bases, with 24 bases between them. The CDR3 region is CAISDGGTRSGVGGYTF. The CDR3 DNA is TGTGCCATCAGTGACGGTGGGACAAGATCGGGTGTGGGTGGCTACACCTTC.

V usage is TRBV10-3 and J usage is TRBJ1-1, with TRBD1 matching 8 bases. Germline V gene data show CDR1 as ENHRY and CDR2 as SYGVKD. With V trimmed by 0 bases and J by 7 bases, 10 bases remained unmatched. This CDR3 contains 16 residues. CDR3 nucleotide sequence: TGTGCCATCAGTGAGTCGGGGGTGACAGGGGCGGTTGAAGCTTTCTTT. This gives the protein CAISESGVTGAVEAFF.

V usage is TRBV6-5 and J usage is TRBJ1-1; perhaps TRBD1 as D (5 bases). V was trimmed by 4 bases and J by 5 bases, leaving 17 bases between them. The CDR3 runs 15 residues. CDR1 MNHEY and CDR2 SVGAGI come from the germline V gene. CDR3 sequence (DNA): TGTGCCAGCAGTTCCACTGGCCAGGGAACGACTGAAGCTTTCTTT. This codes for CASSSTGQGTTEAFF.

DNA of the CDR3: TGTGCCAGCTCACCACTACTAGCGGGAGATACGCAGTATTTT. This gives the protein CASSPLLAGDTQYF. The chain couples TRBV18 to TRBJ2-3; 9 bases agree with TRBD2. CDR1 and CDR2 from the germline V gene are KGHSH and LQKENI. The CDR3 is made up of 14 amino acids. Trimming removed 1 base from V and 5 bases from J; junction bases left unmatched: 1. Combining the CDR3 with reference TRBV18 and TRBJ2-3 gives the whole variable domain NAGVMQNPRHLVRRRGQEARLRCSPMKGHSHVYWYRQLPEEGLKFMVYLQKENIIDESGMPKERFSAEFPKEGPSILRIQQVVRGDSAAYFCASSPLLAGDTQYFGPGTRLTVL.

This clone occurred once. The rearrangement links TRBV7-2 to TRBJ2-7; D perhaps matches TRBD2 (6 bases). Germline lookup yields CDR1 SGHTA and CDR2 FQGNSA. V lost 3 bases and J lost 4, with 16 bases in between. This CDR3 region has 15 residues. Written as DNA, the CDR3 is TGTGCCAGCAGCTTCGACGGGACTCCTTATTACGAGCAGTACTTC. It translates to CASSFDGTPYYEQYF. Supplemented by reference TRBV7-2 and TRBJ2-7, the full variable domain reads GAGVSQSPSNKVTEKGKDVELRCDPISGHTALYWYRQSLGQGLEFLIYFQGNSAPDKSGLPSDRFSAERTGGSVSTLTIQRTQQEDSAVYLCASSFDGTPYYEQYFGPGTRLTVT.

The rearrangement uses TRBV11-2 and TRBJ1-1, with a possible D match to TRBD1 (5 bases). This CDR3 has 13 residues. CDR1 is SGHAT, CDR2 FQNNGV, per germline. The V end lost 5 bases, the J end lost 1 base, and 8 bases lay between the germline ends. CDR3 sequence: CASSPTGNTEAFF. The CDR3 DNA reads as TGTGCCAGCAGCCCTACAGGGAACACTGAAGCTTTCTTT.

Notes on this clone: One end of the junction fails to match germline, which may point to a read error. This chain connects TRBV10-3 to TRBJ1-1; D may be TRBD1 (6 bases). Germline V gene data show CDR1 as ENHRY and CDR2 as SYGVKD. The CDR3 totals 15 residues. The CDR3 loop is CATSTPGALNTEAFF. CDR3 sequence (DNA): TGTGCCACCAGTACTCCAGGGGCCTTGAACACTGAAGCTTTCTTT.

This clone was recorded only once. This chain links TRBV11-3 with TRBJ2-3, with 12 bases aligning to TRBD2. The CDR3 extends over 17 amino acids. V lost 5 bases, J lost 5 bases, and 11 bases stayed unmatched. The germline CDR1 and CDR2 sequences are SGHNT and YENEEA. The DNA of the CDR3 is TGTGCCAGCAGCCGCCGACTAGCGGGAGAATCACAAGATACGCAGTATTTT. Amino acids: CASSRRLAGESQDTQYF.

In this sample, this clone turned up a few times. The rearrangement links TRBV7-9 to TRBJ1-5; 9 bases fit TRBD1. CDR1 is SEHNR, CDR2 FQNEAQ, per germline (reference sequence). The CDR3 is 15 amino acids. With 4 bases clipped from V and 4 bases from J, the junction kept 5 bases outside the gene matches. The CDR3 DNA is TGTGCCAGCAGCTCCGGGACAGGGACAAATCAGCCCCAGCATTTT. Protein sequence: CASSSGTGTNQPQHF.

This chain links TRBV13 with TRBJ1-4; tentatively, D is TRBD1 (6 bases). Trimming removed 1 base from V and 7 bases from J, with 19 bases in between. Germline V gene lookup returns CDR1 PRHDT and CDR2 FYEKMQ (reference sequence). The CDR3 runs 17 residues. The CDR3 is CASSLDFGGARSEKLFF. For the CDR3, the DNA is TGTGCCAGCAGCTTAGACTTTGGGGGGGCGAGAAGTGAAAAACTGTTTTTT.

V and J are TRBV11-2 and TRBJ2-1; D is tentatively TRBD1 or TRBD2 (5 bases each). The CDR3 spans 16 residues. V was cut by 1 base and J by 4 bases, with 14 bases left in between. CDR1 and CDR2 from the germline V gene are SGHAT and FQNNGV. The CDR3 DNA reads TGTGCCAGCAGCTTAGCCGTGGGGGTTGGATACAATGAGCAGTTCTTC. It encodes CASSLAVGVGYNEQFF.